These T cell receptor beta chains were read from a single sample in a study of T cell responses to AZD1222 COVID-19 vaccine. The protocol was immunoSEQ multiplex PCR, while the TCRdb copy is restricted to in-frame clones and leaves out a portion. The sample lists about 140,000 clones; about 93% were seen once. The starting material was peripheral blood, obtained 28 days after the second AZD1222 dose. Receptor source: an adult who received the AZD1222 COVID-19 vaccine. Both conserved end residues are part of each CDR3. D genes are given only for firm matches. Clone size appears in some rows only: once, few, many, or a class for an expanded clone.

TRBJ2-3 16 - TRBV28 - CASSSPPSEYTDTQYF TGTGCCAGCAGCTCCCCCCCTAGCGAGTACACAGATACGCAGTATTTT
TRBJ2-2 16 - TRBV4-1 - CASSQAPGAKTGELFF TGCGCCAGCAGCCAAGCGCCGGGAGCGAAGACCGGGGAGCTGTTTTTT
TRBJ2-7 14 - TRBV13 - CASSLRQASYEQYF TGTGCCAGCAGCTTACGACAGGCCTCCTACGAGCAGTACTTC
TRBJ2-7 15 - TRBV5-1 - CASSSQQGATYEQYF TGCGCCAGCAGCTCCCAACAGGGAGCAACCTACGAGCAGTACTTC
TRBJ1-1 15 - TRBV5-5 - CASRIGIRGATEAFF TGTGCCAGCCGGATCGGAATACGAGGGGCCACTGAAGCTTTCTTT
TRBJ1-4 13 once TRBV7-2 - CASVQGSNEKLFF TGTGCCAGCGTGCAGGGCAGTAATGAAAAACTGTTTTTT
TRBJ2-1 13 once TRBV14 - CASSQDRTTRKFF TGTGCCAGCAGCCAAGATCGGACTACCCGTAAGTTCTTC
TRBJ1-5 13 - TRBV5-4 - CASSLGGSQPQHF TGTGCCAGCAGCTTGGGGGGCAGTCAGCCCCAGCATTTT
TRBJ1-5 20 - TRBV3-1/TRBV3-2 TRBD1 CASSLPGTAPGQDSNQPQHF TGTGCCAGCAGCCTCCCCGGGACAGCTCCGGGTCAGGATAGCAATCAGCCCCAGCATTTT
TRBJ1-6 16 - TRBV5-4 - CASSLDFGEGNSPLHF TGTGCCAGCAGCTTGGATTTTGGGGAGGGCAATTCACCCCTCCACTTT
TRBJ2-3 13 - TRBV5-4 - CASSAGGTDTQYF TGTGCCAGCAGCGCGGGTGGTACAGATACGCAGTATTTT
TRBJ2-7 15 - TRBV29-1 TRBD2 CSVAPGGAISYEQYF TGCAGCGTGGCCCCGGGGGGGGCGATATCCTACGAGCAGTACTTC
TRBJ2-3 16 - TRBV2 TRBD1 CASSEGRGQGSLGEYF TGTGCCAGCAGCGAAGGGAGAGGACAGGGGTCCTTAGGGGAGTATTTT
TRBJ1-1 17 - TRBV7-9 - CASSLGHRAYLNTEAFF TGTGCCAGCAGCTTAGGACACCGGGCATACCTGAACACTGAAGCTTTCTTT
TRBJ1-1 17 few TRBV4-3 - CASSQEGWGAMNTEAFF TGCGCCAGCAGCCAAGAGGGTTGGGGGGCCATGAACACTGAAGCTTTCTTT
TRBJ1-2 14 - TRBV7-7 - CASSPTRGGYGYTF TGTGCCAGCAGCCCGACGAGGGGCGGCTATGGCTACACCTTC
TRBJ2-7 17 - TRBV24-1 - CATSDLYRTTNSYEQYF TGTGCCACCAGTGATTTGTACCGGACTACCAACTCCTACGAGCAGTACTTC
TRBJ2-3 16 once TRBV21-1 - CASNNADRDVDNTQYF TGTGCCAGCAATAACGCGGACAGGGACGTTGATAATACGCAGTATTTT
TRBJ1-6 13 - TRBV19 - CASSIGDRWALHF TGTGCCAGTAGTATAGGAGACCGATGGGCCCTCCACTTT
TRBJ2-1 14 - TRBV11-2 TRBD1 CASSSHHRGNEQFF TGTGCCAGCAGCTCGCACCACAGGGGTAATGAGCAGTTCTTC
TRBJ1-1 16 - TRBV7-8 TRBD1 CASSLAAQDRVTEAFF TGTGCCAGCAGCTTAGCTGCCCAGGACAGGGTCACTGAAGCTTTCTTT
TRBJ2-1 15 - TRBV7-2 TRBD1 CASSLGTGDYNEQFF TGTGCCAGCAGCTTAGGGACAGGGGACTACAATGAGCAGTTCTTC
TRBJ2-5 16 - TRBV5-5 TRBD2 CASSFTSGTMQETQYF TGTGCCAGCAGCTTCACTAGCGGGACGATGCAAGAGACCCAGTACTTC
TRBJ1-6 14 - TRBV11-2 TRBD1 CASTLQGGNSPLHF TGTGCCAGCACCCTACAGGGGGGTAATTCACCCCTCCACTTT
TRBJ1-2 12 - TRBV10-3 TRBD1 CAIRQGDYGYTF TGTGCCATAAGACAGGGGGACTATGGCTACACCTTC
TRBJ2-7 15 - TRBV11-3 - CASSRERGAHYEQYF TGTGCCAGCAGTCGAGAGAGGGGGGCGCATTACGAGCAGTACTTC
TRBJ1-2 16 - TRBV28 TRBD1 CASRPDRGSVIDGYTF TGTGCCAGCAGGCCCGACAGGGGTTCGGTTATAGATGGCTACACCTTC
TRBJ1-2 15 - TRBV9 TRBD1 CASSKGTGGFDGYTF TGTGCCAGCAGCAAGGGGACAGGGGGCTTTGATGGCTACACCTTC
TRBJ2-1 11 - TRBV5-5 - CASSSNNEQFF TGTGCCAGCAGCTCGAACAATGAGCAGTTCTTC
TRBJ2-3 13 - TRBV12-3/TRBV12-4 TRBD2 CASRASGLDTQYF TGTGCCAGCAGGGCTAGCGGGTTAGATACGCAGTATTTT
TRBJ1-5 16 - TRBV28 - CASSPSRQYSNQPQHF TGTGCCAGCAGTCCATCAAGACAGTATAGCAATCAGCCCCAGCATTTT
TRBJ1-1 14 - TRBV5-1 TRBD1 CASSSDRANTEAFF TGCGCCAGCAGCTCGGACAGGGCGAACACTGAAGCTTTCTTT